This is a list of T cell receptor beta chains from one sample in a study of T cells in Graves' hyperthyroidism and ophthalmopathy. MiXCR, run by TCRdb on the multiplex PCR reads, gives a single entry per CDR3 protein. In the table there are around 300,000 distinct CDR3 sequences, around a quarter of which are singletons. Specimen: blood. These TCRs come from a middle-aged man with Graves' hyperthyroidism that later progressed to Graves' ophthalmopathy. The CDR3 runs from the conserved cysteine through the conserved F or W. Each record gives: CDR3 protein, CDR3 DNA, D gene, J gene, clone size, V gene. A D gene is named only where the DNA matches it firmly. Clone size is not always given. Where it is, it says once, few, many or a class for expanded clones.

CASSFFLIPSGVNTGELFF	TGTGCCAGCAGCTTCTTCTTAATCCCTAGCGGAGTAAACACCGGGGAGCTGTTTTTT	TRBD2	TRBJ2-2	many	TRBV11-3
CASSTPGLAGARSSYEQYF	TGTGCCAGCAGTACCCCGGGACTAGCGGGAGCAAGAAGCTCCTACGAGCAGTACTTC	TRBD2	TRBJ2-7	many	TRBV6-2/TRBV6-3
CAWRRQKNSYEQYF	TGTGCCTGGAGGAGACAGAAGAATTCCTACGAGCAGTACTTC	.	TRBJ2-7	many	TRBV30
CASITGLYTEAFF	TGTGCCAGCATAACAGGGCTGTACACTGAAGCTTTCTTT	.	TRBJ1-1	many	TRBV6-5
CASSEGDRCF	TGTGCCAGCAGTGAAGGGGACAGGTGCTTC	TRBD1	TRBJ1-2	.	TRBV2
CASSGRLALFQETQYF	TGTGCCAGCAGCGGAAGACTAGCGCTGTTCCAAGAGACCCAGTACTTC	TRBD2	TRBJ2-5	many	TRBV14
CSAGTSGTPSEQYF	TGCAGTGCAGGGACTAGCGGGACTCCCTCCGAGCAGTACTTC	TRBD2	TRBJ2-7	.	TRBV20-1
CSVDSTNTGELFF	TGCAGTGTTGACTCCACGAACACCGGGGAGCTGTTTTTT	.	TRBJ2-2	many	TRBV20-1
CASSPDSNYGYTF	TGTGCCAGCAGCCCAGACAGTAACTATGGCTACACCTTC	.	TRBJ1-2	many	TRBV28
CAWSVLGYEQYF	TGTGCCTGGAGTGTACTAGGATACGAGCAGTACTTC	.	TRBJ2-7	.	TRBV30
CASRDQVDEQYF	TGCGCCAGCAGAGACCAGGTTGACGAGCAGTACTTC	.	TRBJ2-7	many	TRBV5-1
CASSLLGRSSYEQYF	TGTGCCAGCAGTTTATTAGGACGAAGCTCCTACGAGCAGTACTTC	.	TRBJ2-7	many	TRBV28
CASSEDNGNYGYTF	TGCGCCAGCAGCGAGGACAACGGGAACTATGGCTACACCTTC	.	TRBJ1-2	.	TRBV5-1
CAISGGRGGGENTEAFF	TGTGCCATCAGTGGAGGCCGGGGGGGAGGGGAGAACACTGAAGCTTTCTTT	.	TRBJ1-1	many	TRBV10-3
CASSPSDGTDRETQYF	TGTGCCAGCAGCCCCAGCGACGGGACCGACCGAGAGACCCAGTACTTC	.	TRBJ2-5	many	TRBV4-2
CASSSNNLRIDYGYTF	TGTGCCAGTTCCTCGAATAACCTCCGTATTGACTATGGCTACACCTTC	.	TRBJ1-2	many	TRBV19
CSALKQGASMGNSPLHF	TGCAGTGCCCTTAAACAGGGGGCCTCGATGGGAAATTCACCCCTCCACTTT	TRBD1	TRBJ1-6	many	TRBV20-1
CASRKAGTEGNEQFF	TGTGCCAGCAGAAAAGCGGGCACGGAAGGCAATGAGCAGTTCTTC	.	TRBJ2-1	many	TRBV4-2
CASSPPTEYEQYF	TGTGCCAGCTCACCACCGACAGAGTACGAGCAGTACTTC	.	TRBJ2-7	many	TRBV18
CASSSGGAGAFF	TGTGCCAGCAGTTCAGGGGGCGCGGGGGCTTTCTTT	TRBD1	TRBJ1-1	many	TRBV27
CSATRLAQGEYQETQYF	TGCAGTGCCACCAGACTAGCGCAGGGCGAGTACCAAGAGACCCAGTACTTC	TRBD2	TRBJ2-5	many	TRBV20-1
CASSWSGTGDEQYF	TGCGCCAGCAGCTGGAGTGGGACAGGGGACGAGCAGTACTTC	TRBD1	TRBJ2-7	many	TRBV5-1
CASIKGWPIEAFF	TGTGCCAGCATAAAAGGCTGGCCCATTGAAGCTTTCTTT	.	TRBJ1-1	many	TRBV28
CASTTDGLWPPAGELFF	TGTGCCAGCACCACAGATGGGCTCTGGCCCCCCGCCGGGGAGCTGTTTTTT	.	TRBJ2-2	many	TRBV11-2
CASSSSLSRGERETQYF	TGCGCCAGCAGCTCGTCCCTCTCCCGGGGGGAGCGGGAGACCCAGTACTTC	TRBD2	TRBJ2-5	many	TRBV5-1
CASSLTGGYMKTQYF	TGTGCCAGCAGTTTAACAGGGGGGTATATGAAGACCCAGTACTTC	TRBD1	TRBJ2-5	.	TRBV28
CSARPPILNGELFF	TGCAGTGCTAGACCTCCCATACTTAACGGGGAGCTGTTTTTT	.	TRBJ2-2	many	TRBV20-1
CASSFFTQNTEAFF	TGTGCCAGCAGTTTTTTTACGCAGAACACTGAAGCTTTCTTT	.	TRBJ1-1	.	TRBV12-3/TRBV12-4
CASSLPEAGVGEQYF	TGCGCCAGCAGCCTCCCAGAAGCGGGAGTGGGCGAGCAGTACTTC	TRBD2	TRBJ2-7	.	TRBV5-1
CASSGGQGSHYEQYF	TGTGCCAGCAGTGGGGGACAGGGGTCCCACTACGAGCAGTACTTC	TRBD1	TRBJ2-7	many	TRBV25-1
CSASHSGWRSTEAFF	TGCAGTGCTAGCCATTCAGGGTGGCGAAGCACTGAAGCTTTCTTT	.	TRBJ1-1	many	TRBV20-1
CASSRLSTNYGYTF	TGTGCCAGCAGCCGGTTATCTACCAACTATGGCTACACCTTC	.	TRBJ1-2	many	TRBV6-1
CASTNPVGTPYGYTF	TGTGCCAGTACCAATCCGGTGGGGACCCCCTATGGCTACACCTTC	.	TRBJ1-2	many	TRBV19
CSARVRTSSVGAYF	TGCAGTGCTAGAGTTAGGACTAGTTCCGTGGGGGCGTACTTC	.	TRBJ2-5	many	TRBV20-1
CAISSAAWSQETQYF	TGTGCCATCAGTTCGGCTGCTTGGTCCCAAGAGACCCAGTACTTC	.	TRBJ2-5	.	TRBV2
CASSYSGAKVSGNTIYF	TGTGCCAGCAGTTACTCGGGGGCTAAAGTCTCTGGAAACACCATATATTTT	.	TRBJ1-3	many	TRBV6-5
CASSINREDYGYTF	TGTGCCAGTAGTATCAACAGGGAGGACTATGGCTACACCTTC	.	TRBJ1-2	few	TRBV19
CSVETQMNTEAFF	TGCAGCGTTGAAACACAAATGAACACTGAAGCTTTCTTT	.	TRBJ1-1	many	TRBV29-1
CASSLQGADTEAFF	TGTGCCAGCAGTTTACAGGGGGCGGACACTGAAGCTTTCTTT	TRBD1	TRBJ1-1	many	TRBV12-3/TRBV12-4
CSVVALYREGGGHTF	TGCAGTGTGGTGGCCTTATACAGGGAGGGGGGTGGCCACACCTTC	.	TRBJ1-2	.	TRBV20-1
CASSSRDPSHSGANVLTF	TGTGCCAGCAGCTCCCGGGACCCCTCGCACTCTGGGGCCAACGTCCTGACTTTC	.	TRBJ2-6	many	TRBV13
CASSTSGGGYTF	TGTGCCAGCAGTACCTCTGGGGGCGGCTACACCTTC	.	TRBJ1-2	.	TRBV6-1
CSAGTSGLNDEQYF	TGCAGTGCAGGGACTAGCGGACTTAACGACGAGCAGTACTTC	TRBD2	TRBJ2-7	.	TRBV20-1
CASSDRRILLGYTF	TGTGCCAGCAGTGACCGACGGATACTTCTCGGCTACACCTTC	.	TRBJ1-2	many	TRBV6-4
CASSLGTGQDGELFF	TGTGCCAGCAGCCTGGGGACAGGGCAAGACGGGGAGCTGTTTTTT	TRBD1	TRBJ2-2	few	TRBV28
CASSYTRPRLESNTIYF	TGTGCCAGCAGTTACACTAGGCCGCGCCTAGAAAGTAACACCATATATTTT	.	TRBJ1-3	many	TRBV6-5
CASSLQNRANYGYTF	TGTGCCAGCAGTTTACAAAACAGGGCGAACTATGGCTACACCTTC	.	TRBJ1-2	many	TRBV12-3/TRBV12-4
CASSLGEGSEAFF	TGTGCCAGCAGCTTAGGAGAGGGGTCTGAAGCTTTCTTT	.	TRBJ1-1	many	TRBV7-9
CASSSLYRGTGYNSPLHF	TGTGCCAGCAGTTCTCTATATCGCGGGACAGGGTATAATTCACCCCTCCACTTT	TRBD1	TRBJ1-6	many	TRBV12-3/TRBV12-4
CASSYVAGSYEQYF	TGTGCCAGCAGTTACGTGGCCGGTTCCTACGAGCAGTACTTC	.	TRBJ2-7	few	TRBV6-5
CASSLFAHEQYF	TGTGCCAGCAGCTTATTTGCACACGAGCAGTACTTC	.	TRBJ2-7	many	TRBV7-6
CATRRLVNQPQHF	TGTGCCACCCGTCGTCTAGTAAATCAGCCCCAGCATTTT	.	TRBJ1-5	many	TRBV10-3
CAWTEGPIKGGYTF	TGTGCCTGGACCGAGGGACCCATCAAGGGTGGCTACACCTTC	.	TRBJ1-2	many	TRBV30
CASSRTANGELFF	TGTGCCAGTAGTAGGACAGCCAACGGGGAGCTGTTTTTT	.	TRBJ2-2	many	TRBV19
CASRPGQAREQYF	TGTGCCAGCAGACCGGGACAGGCAAGGGAGCAGTACTTC	TRBD1	TRBJ2-7	.	TRBV12-3/TRBV12-4
CASSFYPHQPQHF	TGTGCCAGCAGCTTCTACCCTCATCAGCCCCAGCATTTT	.	TRBJ1-5	many	TRBV11-2
CASSLSASREGSPLHF	TGTGCCAGCAGCTTATCGGCGAGCAGGGAAGGGTCACCCCTCCACTTT	.	TRBJ1-6	many	TRBV7-9
CSARLAGPSGTDTQYF	TGCAGTGCTCGACTAGCGGGCCCAAGCGGGACAGATACGCAGTATTTT	TRBD2	TRBJ2-3	many	TRBV20-1
CASSPADERTEAFF	TGCGCCAGCAGCCCAGCCGACGAGCGGACTGAAGCTTTCTTT	.	TRBJ1-1	many	TRBV4-1